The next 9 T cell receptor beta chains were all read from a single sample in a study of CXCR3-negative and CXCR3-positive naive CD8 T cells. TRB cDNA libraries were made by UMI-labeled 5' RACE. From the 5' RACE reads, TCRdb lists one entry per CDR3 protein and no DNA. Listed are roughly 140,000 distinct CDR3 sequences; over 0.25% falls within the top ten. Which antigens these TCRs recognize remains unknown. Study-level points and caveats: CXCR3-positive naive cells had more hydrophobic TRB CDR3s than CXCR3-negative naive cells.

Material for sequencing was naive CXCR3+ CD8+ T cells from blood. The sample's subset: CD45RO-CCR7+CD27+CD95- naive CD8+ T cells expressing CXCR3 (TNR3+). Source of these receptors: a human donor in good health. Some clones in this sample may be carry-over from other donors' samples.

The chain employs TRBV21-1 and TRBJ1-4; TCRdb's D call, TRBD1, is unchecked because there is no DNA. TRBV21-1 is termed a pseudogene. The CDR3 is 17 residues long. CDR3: CASSKPGDSHVGARLFF.

CDR3 amino acids: CASSLAVSSGKRTDTQYF. The chain couples TRBV7-7 to TRBJ2-3; the D call from TCRdb, TRBD2, cannot be confirmed without DNA. This CDR3 is 18 amino acids long. Germline V CDR1 and CDR2: SSHAT, FNYEAQ (reference sequence).

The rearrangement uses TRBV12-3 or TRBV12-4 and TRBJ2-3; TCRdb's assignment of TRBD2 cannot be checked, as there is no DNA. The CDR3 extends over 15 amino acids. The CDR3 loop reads CASREMAGGTHTQYF.

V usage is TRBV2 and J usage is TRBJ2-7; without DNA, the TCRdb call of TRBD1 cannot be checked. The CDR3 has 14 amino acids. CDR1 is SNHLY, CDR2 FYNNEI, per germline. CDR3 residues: CASRHMGAYYEQHF.

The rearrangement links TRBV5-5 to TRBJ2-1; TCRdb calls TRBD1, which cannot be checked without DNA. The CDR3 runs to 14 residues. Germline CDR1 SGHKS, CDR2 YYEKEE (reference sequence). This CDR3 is CAVAPGGTYNEQFF.

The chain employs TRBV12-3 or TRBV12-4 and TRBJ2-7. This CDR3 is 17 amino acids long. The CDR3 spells CASSSGSFLIKSYEQYF.

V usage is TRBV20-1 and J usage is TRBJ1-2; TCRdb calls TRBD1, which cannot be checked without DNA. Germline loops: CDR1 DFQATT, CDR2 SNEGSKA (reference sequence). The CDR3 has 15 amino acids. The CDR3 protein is CSAREDISINYGYTF.

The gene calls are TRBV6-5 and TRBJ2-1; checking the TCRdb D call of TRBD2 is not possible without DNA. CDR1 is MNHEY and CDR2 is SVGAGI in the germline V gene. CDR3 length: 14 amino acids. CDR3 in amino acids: CASSLRTSLYEQFF.

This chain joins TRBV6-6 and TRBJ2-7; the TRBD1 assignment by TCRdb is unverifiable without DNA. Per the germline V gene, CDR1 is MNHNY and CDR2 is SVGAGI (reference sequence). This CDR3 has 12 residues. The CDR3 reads CASSVQGAEQYF.